The 2 T cell receptor beta chains given below trace back to one sample, sequenced in a study of blood T cells in healthy people across ages. The use of a sample-barcoded 5' primer and a J-beta primer mix characterized a second PCR of about 7 to 12 cycles. TCRdb passed the 5' RACE reads through MiXCR, listing each CDR3 protein once. The data contain 800,000 or so distinct CDR3 sequences, around half of them seen just once; the ten biggest clones take up roughly 20%. Source material: blood. Receptors originate from a man aged 80 or over in good health.

The table lists this clonotype with a few counts. V usage is TRBV5-1 and J usage is TRBJ2-1; a possible D gene is TRBD2 (5 bases). Germline V gene data show CDR1 as SGHRS and CDR2 as YFSETQ. Trimming took off 4 bases at V and 8 bases at J, with 19 bases between the two ends. This CDR3 contains 15 residues. The CDR3 DNA follows: TGCGCCAGCAGCCCCTTAGTCTTGCGGGTCGATGAGCAGTTCTTC. This encodes CASSPLVLRVDEQFF. The complete variable domain, with remaining parts taken from reference TRBV5-1 and TRBJ2-1, reads KAGVTQTPRYLIKTRGQQVTLSCSPISGHRSVSWYQQTPGQGLQFLFEYFSETQRNKGNFPGRFSGRQFSNSRSEMNVSTLELGDSALYLCASSPLVLRVDEQFFGPGTRLTVL.

V gene TRBV7-2 combines with J gene TRBJ2-7; no reliable D call. Trimming took off 5 bases at V and 6 bases at J, with 11 bases between the two ends. CDR1 SGHTA and CDR2 FQGNSA come from the germline V gene. The CDR3 is 12 amino acids. CDR3: CASSPPQPEQYF. The DNA for the CDR3 is TGTGCCAGCAGCCCTCCCCAGCCCGAGCAGTACTTC.